One and the same sample provided the 16 T cell receptor beta chains below, sequenced in a study of CD8 T cells in Susac syndrome. Reverse transcription of roughly 0.5 to 1 ug RNA was performed with random hexamers. TCRdb called the immunoSEQ multiplex PCR reads again in MiXCR, with one record for every CDR3 protein. The sample holds approximately 190,000 distinct CDR3 sequences, 90% to 97% seen once. The sequencing input was CD4+ T cells from PBMCs. These receptors all come from a human donor with Susac syndrome.

As DNA, the CDR3 is TGCGCCAGCAGCCAATCGCGGGGGGGGATAACAGATACGCAGTATTTT. Amino acids: CASSQSRGGITDTQYF. This chain joins TRBV4-3 and TRBJ2-3; 9 bases agree with TRBD2. Germline lookup yields CDR1 LGHNA and CDR2 YSLEER. The V and J ends lost 2 bases and 3 bases, in that order; junction bases with no gene match: 6. There are 16 residues in the CDR3.

The chain employs TRBV30 and TRBJ2-2, with D perhaps TRBD2 (6 bases). The CDR3 covers 13 residues. The V gene lost 4 bases and the J gene lost 13 bases, with 19 bases spanning the gap. Per germline, CDR1 GTSNPN and CDR2 SVGIG (reference sequence). CDR3 region: CAWKEGLEVGLFF. The CDR3 DNA is TGTGCCTGGAAGGAGGGTTTAGAGGTTGGGCTGTTTTTT.

The chain carries TRBV20-1 and TRBJ2-7, with 8 bases identical to TRBD2. In germline, CDR1 is DFQATT, CDR2 SNEGSKA (reference sequence). Trimming at V came to 3 bases and at J to 2 bases, leaving 3 bases not matched to a gene. The CDR3 is made up of 13 amino acids. The CDR3 protein is CSASGGGPYEQYF. The CDR3 region has the DNA TGCAGTGCTAGCGGCGGGGGGCCCTACGAGCAGTACTTC.

This clonotype appeared once. The V gene is TRBV29-1, the J gene TRBJ2-1, with 7 bases aligning to TRBD1. Germline V gene data show CDR1 as SQVTM and CDR2 as ANQGSEA. The junction had 9 bases not matched to a gene; V was cut back by 7 bases and J by 3 bases. The CDR3 has 14 residues. As DNA, the CDR3 is TGCAGCGGGACGGACAGGCGAAGCTACAATGAGCAGTTCTTC. Its translation: CSGTDRRSYNEQFF.

V usage is TRBV5-4 and J usage is TRBJ2-5; weak D call: TRBD2 (6 bases). V was cut by 3 bases and J by 1 base, with 13 bases left in between. The CDR3 totals 15 residues. Germline loops: CDR1 SGHNT, CDR2 YYREEE (reference sequence). CDR3 residues: CASSSTGTPQETQYF. The CDR3, as DNA: TGTGCCAGCAGCTCTACCGGGACTCCCCAAGAGACCCAGTACTTC.

This chain joins TRBV7-3 and TRBJ2-1, with 11 nucleotides matching TRBD2. The CDR3 spans 14 residues. CDR1 SGHTA and CDR2 FQGTGA come from the germline V gene. V lost 5 bases, J lost 6 bases, and 3 bases stayed unmatched. CDR3 sequence: CASSPGLAVNEQFF. In nucleotides, the CDR3 is TGTGCCAGCAGCCCGGGACTAGCGGTCAATGAGCAGTTCTTC.

The chain carries TRBV2 and TRBJ2-5; 7 bases are a match to TRBD1. The V gene end was trimmed by 6 bases and the J gene end by 2 bases; junction bases not matched to a gene: 0. The germline CDR1 and CDR2 sequences are SNHLY and FYNNEI. The CDR3 loop spans 12 amino acids. This CDR3 reads CASRDRQETQYF. CDR3 coding DNA: TGTGCCAGCAGGGACAGGCAAGAGACCCAGTACTTC. The whole variable domain, filled in from reference TRBV2 and TRBJ2-5, reads EPEVTQTPSHQVTQMGQEVILRCVPISNHLYFYWYRQILGQKVEFLVSFYNNEISEKSEIFDDQFSVERPDGSNFTLKIRSTKLEDSAMYFCASRDRQETQYFGPGTRLLVL.

This rearrangement joins TRBV30 to TRBJ1-3; D perhaps matches TRBD1 (5 bases). Trimming pared 2 bases from V and 2 bases from J, leaving 10 bases between. CDR1 and CDR2 (germline): GTSNPN, SVGIG (reference sequence). The CDR3 loop spans 14 amino acids. CDR3 region: CAWSPAGAGNTIYF. CDR3 DNA sequence: TGTGCCTGGAGTCCCGCGGGGGCTGGAAACACCATATATTTT.

The chain combines TRBV12-3 or TRBV12-4 with TRBJ1-6, with 11 bases that match TRBD1. V shed 5 bases and J 9 bases; nucleotides not matched to a gene: 3. The CDR3 sequence is 14 residues long. The CDR3 DNA reads as TGTGCCAGCAGTGGACAGGGGGCGCGTTCACCCCTCCACTTT. Translating it yields CASSGQGARSPLHF.

This chain connects TRBV9 to TRBJ2-2, with D possibly being TRBD2 (6 bases). Germline CDR1 reads SGDLS; CDR2 reads YYNGEE. Trimming removed 4 bases from V and 7 bases from J, with 11 bases in between. This CDR3 spans 13 amino acids. The CDR3 protein is CASSREMNGELFF. The DNA for the CDR3 is TGTGCCAGCAGCCGGGAGATGAACGGGGAGCTGTTTTTT.

This clonotype is a singleton in its sample. The V and J genes are TRBV4-3 and TRBJ2-3; TRBD2 agrees at 12 bases. Trimming cost V 1 base and J 6 bases; bases outside gene matches: 5. The length of the CDR3 is 16 residues. Germline V gene sequence: CDR1 LGHNA, CDR2 YSLEER. The CDR3 sequence is CASSQVLAGGPDTQYF. The CDR3 DNA sequence: TGCGCCAGCAGCCAAGTACTAGCGGGGGGTCCTGATACGCAGTATTTT.

The chain uses TRBV29-1 and TRBJ1-2, with D possibly being TRBD1 (6 bases). CDR1 SQVTM and CDR2 ANQGSEA come from the germline V gene. This CDR3 is 12 amino acids long. Between the trimmed V and J ends, which lost 6 bases and 7 bases, there was a span of 15 bases. The CDR3 sequence: CSVEQGLRGYTF. CDR3 in DNA: TGCAGCGTAGAACAGGGCTTACGTGGCTACACCTTC.

This sequence joins TRBV30 and TRBJ1-2, with D uncertain. Trimming cost V 2 bases and J 1 base, with 5 bases left between them. Germline loops: CDR1 GTSNPN, CDR2 SVGIG (reference sequence). The CDR3 totals 12 residues. CDR3 in DNA: TGTGCCTGGAGTCTCGTTAACTATGGCTACACCTTC. This sequence encodes CAWSLVNYGYTF.

This clonotype was detected once. The V and J genes are TRBV5-6 and TRBJ1-2; D uncertain. V was trimmed by 1 base and J by 6 bases, leaving 19 bases between them. This CDR3 spans 16 amino acids. CDR1 and CDR2 from the germline V gene are SGHDT and YYEEEE. In DNA, the CDR3 is TGTGCCAGCAGCTTGATCCGGGTGTTTATCTCGGATGGCTACACCTTC. This sequence encodes CASSLIRVFISDGYTF.

V and J are TRBV9 and TRBJ1-1; TRBD1 might be the D (5 bases). This CDR3 contains 12 residues. V gave up 4 bases and J gave up 8 bases, with 12 bases separating them. Germline V gene data show CDR1 as SGDLS and CDR2 as YYNGEE. CDR3 coding DNA: TGTGCCAGCAGCCCCCCGTGGGGCGAAGCTTTCTTT. As protein: CASSPPWGEAFF.

This rearrangement joins TRBV29-1 to TRBJ1-1; D not certain. Germline V gene sequence: CDR1 SQVTM, CDR2 ANQGSEA. Deletions cut 3 bases from V and 0 bases from J, with 5 bases between. The CDR3 covers 12 residues. The CDR3 DNA reads as TGCAGCGTTGATAGGGTGAACACTGAAGCTTTCTTT. Its protein is CSVDRVNTEAFF.